The clone carrying this T cell receptor (beta chain) appeared a few times. Its specificity is unknown. General observations from the study: Tumor Treg TCRs overlapped most with tumor naive CD4+ cells.

Semi-nested PCR with Nested Universal Primer A followed constant-region reverse priming of full-length variable regions. TCRdb itself ran the 5' RACE reads through MiXCR, one entry per CDR3 protein. This sample has approximately 23,000 distinct CDR3 sequences, with about 31% found just once. With 4 bases clipped from V and 4 bases from J, the junction kept 6 bases outside the gene matches. This CDR3 has 14 amino acids. Sequencing used tumor-infiltrating naive CD4+ T cells sorted from the breast tumor. Sample subset: naive CD4+ T cells, CD4+CD45RA+CD25-. This TCR came from a female donor with breast cancer. V and J are TRBV12-3 or TRBV12-4 and TRBJ1-2; 7 bases are a match to TRBD1. CDR3 loop: CASSSRGQAYGYTF. CDR3 bases: TGTGCCAGCAGTTCGAGAGGACAGGCCTATGGCTACACCTTC.